Below, 11 T cell receptor beta chains from the same sample are listed, as sequenced in a study of spatial heterogeneity in lung cancer. Time point indicated: sample taken at primary tumor resection. TCRdb re-derived calls from the 5' RACE reads in MiXCR, one entry per CDR3 protein. The repertoire holds approximately 40,000 distinct CDR3 sequences, with less than 9.5% as singletons. The sequenced sample was PBMCs, obtained at surgery. Receptor source: a female donor with early-stage non-small cell lung cancer.

This clonotype was counted ten times or more. This chain joins TRBV3-1 and TRBJ1-2, with 7 bases fitting TRBD1. V dropped 2 bases and J dropped 6; count of bases not matched to a gene: 3. The CDR3 covers 13 residues. Germline assignment: CDR1 LGHDT and CDR2 YNNKEL (reference sequence). The CDR3 region is CASSQNRGDGYTF. In DNA form, the CDR3 reads TGTGCCAGCAGCCAAAACAGGGGAGATGGCTACACCTTC. Combining the CDR3 with reference TRBV3-1 and TRBJ1-2 gives the whole variable domain DTAVSQTPKYLVTQMGNDKSIKCEQNLGHDTMYWYKQDSKKFLKIMFSYNNKELIINETVPNRFSPKSPDKAHLNLHINSLELGDSAVYFCASSQNRGDGYTFGSGTRLTVV.

This clonotype was detected ten times or more. V is TRBV6-2 or TRBV6-3 and J is TRBJ2-5, with 8 bases that match TRBD1. The CDR3 is 14 amino acids. V dropped 6 bases and J dropped 1; count of bases not matched to a gene: 4. In germline, CDR1 is MNHEY, CDR2 SVGEGT. CDR3 region: CASRPTGVQETQYF. The DNA of the CDR3 is TGTGCCAGCAGGCCGACAGGGGTCCAAGAGACCCAGTACTTC.

This clonotype was detected a few times. The chain combines TRBV7-2 with TRBJ2-1; D is unresolved. Trimming removed 1 base from V and 3 bases from J, with 7 bases in between. The CDR3 has 14 residues. Germline lookup yields CDR1 SGHTA and CDR2 FQGNSA. The DNA of the CDR3 is TGTGCCAGCAGCTTAGGTCGAGGCTACAATGAGCAGTTCTTC. Translated: CASSLGRGYNEQFF.

This clonotype was recorded many times. The chain links TRBV7-9 to TRBJ2-7; D perhaps matches TRBD2 (6 bases). The V and J ends lost 4 bases and 0 bases respectively, with 10 bases between them. CDR3 size: 14 residues. Germline CDR1 is SEHNR and CDR2 is FQNEAQ (reference sequence). CDR3 DNA: TGTGCCAGCAGCTCCCCGGAGGGCTCCTACGAGCAGTACTTC. Its protein is CASSSPEGSYEQYF. Supplemented by reference TRBV7-9 and TRBJ2-7, the full variable domain reads DTGVSQNPRHKITKRGQNVTFRCDPISEHNRLYWYRQTLGQGPEFLTYFQNEAQLEKSRLLSDRFSAERPKGSFSTLEIQRTEQGDSAMYLCASSSPEGSYEQYFGPGTRLTVT.

The chain employs TRBV2 and TRBJ1-2, with D possibly TRBD1 on 6 matching bases. Germline assignment: CDR1 SNHLY and CDR2 FYNNEI. The ends were cut back, 6 bases at V and 4 bases at J, with 15 bases in the middle. The CDR3 sequence is 14 residues long. The CDR3 DNA sequence: TGTGCCAGCAGGGTAGACAGGTTATCCTATGGCTACACCTTC. Protein sequence: CASRVDRLSYGYTF.

This clonotype came up many times. The chain combines TRBV20-1 with TRBJ2-3; either TRBD1 or TRBD2 may supply D (5 bases each). CDR3 length: 17 amino acids. Trimming cost V 0 bases and J 3 bases, with 19 bases left between them. Germline V CDR1 and CDR2: DFQATT, SNEGSKA (reference sequence). The CDR3 region has the DNA TGCAGTGCTAGAGAGGGCCGTTGGGGACGTCGGACAGATACGCAGTATTTT. Its protein is CSAREGRWGRRTDTQYF.

The table lists this clonotype with many counts. The V call is TRBV11-2, the J call TRBJ2-4, with D perhaps matching TRBD1 or TRBD2 (5 bases each). The CDR3 has 14 amino acids. Germline lookup yields CDR1 SGHAT and CDR2 FQNNGV. V gave up 5 bases and J gave up 4 bases, with 12 bases separating them. In nucleotides, the CDR3 is TGTGCCAGCAGCCGGGTGGGACGGAAAAACATTCAGTACTTC. Protein sequence: CASSRVGRKNIQYF.

Of note for this clonotype: One junction end disagrees with the germline gene, perhaps due to a read error. This rearrangement joins TRBV2 to TRBJ1-5, with TRBD1 matching 7 bases. The CDR3 is made up of 13 amino acids. Per the germline V gene, CDR1 is SNHLY and CDR2 is FYNNEI. As DNA, the CDR3 is TGTGTCAGCAAAACAGGGGAAAGTCAGCCCCAGCATTTT. It yields the protein CVSKTGESQPQHF.

This clonotype has ten or more counts. The chain has TRBV28 and TRBJ2-3; D is ambiguous. V lost 2 bases and J 1 base, leaving 10 bases between the germline ends. This CDR3 comprises 15 residues. Looked up from germline, CDR1 is MDHEN and CDR2 is SYDVKM. CDR3 in amino acids: CASSLTLSGTDTQYF. The CDR3 nucleotides read TGTGCCAGCAGTTTAACTCTCTCGGGCACAGATACGCAGTATTTT.

The V and J genes are TRBV20-1 and TRBJ2-3; TRBD2 matches 14 bases. This CDR3 spans 17 amino acids. In germline, CDR1 is DFQATT, CDR2 SNEGSKA (reference sequence). V shed 0 bases and J 5 bases; nucleotides not matched to a gene: 7. DNA for the CDR3: TGCAGTGCTAGAGACCCCGGGACTAGCGGGAGTTTAGATACGCAGTATTTT. This sequence encodes CSARDPGTSGSLDTQYF.

This clonotype has at least ten counts. The rearrangement joins TRBV28 to TRBJ2-2, with 9 positions matching TRBD2. The V gene's germline CDR1 is MDHEN and CDR2 SYDVKM. J lost 3 bases, V lost 5 bases, and 19 bases had no gene match. This CDR3 region has 20 residues. The CDR3 is CASSPRMGGLAGPYTGELFF. The CDR3 DNA reads as TGTGCCAGCAGTCCACGAATGGGGGGGCTAGCGGGACCCTACACCGGGGAGCTGTTTTTT.